This T cell receptor (beta chain) was recovered during a study of T cells in Graves' hyperthyroidism and ophthalmopathy. Overall study findings and caveats: Peripheral blood also featured most of the thyroid clonotypes expanded above 0.001. Ophthalmopathy cases were set apart from stable hyperthyroidism by a 13 V-J model.

Amplification targeted TCR beta CDR3 regions from RNA transcripts. HTBI primers were used for first-round RT-PCR of the TCR CDR3. In TCRdb, the multiplex PCR reads were re-called with MiXCR into one record per CDR3 protein. The sample carries about 660,000 distinct CDR3 sequences, roughly 45% recorded once. Uncontrolled infection, other autoimmune disease, pregnancy or lactation disqualified patients from enrolment. The study based diagnoses on clinical symptoms, serum thyroxine and TRAb, thyroid ultrasound and orbital computed tomography. The sample holds a few counts of this clonotype. Antigen: not known. Per germline, CDR1 MNHNS and CDR2 SASEGT. CDR3 length equals 15 residues. V was pared by 4 bases and J by 1 base, with 13 bases between.

This chain uses TRBV6-1 with TRBJ1-1; D unclear. This sequence originates from an adult man with Graves' disease, either hyperthyroidism or ophthalmopathy (not recorded which). Sequences were obtained from peripheral blood or thyroid tissue (not recorded which). CDR3 sequence: CASSGFVGKNTEAFF. CDR3 bases: TGTGCCAGCAGTGGTTTCGTGGGGAAGAACACTGAAGCTTTCTTT.